This is a list of T cell receptor beta chains from one sample in a study of CD8+CD57+ T cells in acquired aplastic anemia. Each CDR3 protein is one row after TCRdb ran MiXCR on the reads. The sample holds hundreds of thousands of distinct CDR3 sequences, roughly 50% seen once. The specimen sequenced was sorted CD4+, CD8+, or CD8+CD57+ T cells (not recorded which) from PBMCs. The receptors stem from a human donor with aplastic anemia. CDR3s include the opening cysteine and the closing phenylalanine or tryptophan. The order of the fields is V gene, clone size, D gene, J gene, CDR3 DNA, CDR3 protein. The D gene is left open where the match is weak. The size field is filled for only some rows; it gives once, few, many or a size class.

>TRBV7-9|-|TRBD2|TRBJ2-7
TGTGCCAGCAGTAAGACTAGCGGGAGGGAGAAGCAGTACTTC
CASSKTSGREKQYF
>TRBV7-2|-|-|TRBJ2-6
TGTGCCAGCAGCTTAGGCGCAAGCTCTGGGGCCAACGTCCTGACTTTC
CASSLGASSGANVLTF
>TRBV6-5|many|-|TRBJ1-1
TGTGCCAGCAGCCCCGGGACGATCAGACTCTACACTGAAGCTTTCTTT
CASSPGTIRLYTEAFF
>TRBV7-9|-|TRBD1|TRBJ1-4
TGTGCCAGCAGCTTGGGGACAGGGACTGGAAAACTGTTTTTT
CASSLGTGTGKLFF
>TRBV9|-|-|TRBJ1-6
TGTGCCAGCAGCTTTTACAGCTCCTATAATTCACCCCTCCACTTT
CASSFYSSYNSPLHF
>TRBV7-9|once|-|TRBJ2-3
TGTGCCAGCAGCCCGTGGGCCCAGGACACGCAGGATTTT
CASSPWAQDTQDF
>TRBV5-1|many|-|TRBJ1-5
TGCGCCAGCAGCTTGGGTAGGGGAGATCAGCCCCAGCATTTT
CASSLGRGDQPQHF
>TRBV10-3|-|TRBD2|TRBJ2-1
TGTGCCATCACTGGGGAGACTAGCGGGGGGGCCAGTGAGCAGTTCTTC
CAITGETSGGASEQFF
>TRBV25-1|-|TRBD2|TRBJ2-7
TGTGCCTGGAGTCCGGGGAGCGGGGGGTACGAGCAGTACTTC
CAWSPGSGGYEQYF
>TRBV7-2|many|-|TRBJ1-2
TGTGCCAGCAGTCCCAGCCGGGTGGAGGGCTACACCTTC
CASSPSRVEGYTF
>TRBV3-1|-|-|TRBJ2-2
TGTGCCAGCAGCACAGACAAGGTATCGAACACCGGGGAGCTGTTTTTT
CASSTDKVSNTGELFF
>TRBV7-6|-|TRBD1|TRBJ2-7
TGTGCCAGCAGCTCGGGACAGGGGGCAACGAGCTACGAGCAGTACTTC
CASSSGQGATSYEQYF
>TRBV5-1|many|TRBD1|TRBJ1-1
TGCGCCAGCAGCCCCTCCGGGACAGAGAACACTGAAGCTTTCTTT
CASSPSGTENTEAFF
>TRBV3-1|-|-|TRBJ2-7
TGTGCCAGCAGCCAGCAGAGAGGGTACGAGCAGTACTTC
CASSQQRGYEQYF
>TRBV9|once|-|TRBJ1-1
TGTGCCAGCAGCGAGCAAACGGACATCGGACCTGAAGCTCTCTTT
CASSEQTDIGPEALF
>TRBV2|-|-|TRBJ1-5
TGTGCCAGCAGTGGAACCCAGCATTTT
CASSGTQHF
>TRBV9|-|-|TRBJ1-6
TGTGCCAGCAGCGTAGTACAGACTAATTCACCCCTCCACTTT
CASSVVQTNSPLHF
>TRBV5-6|many|-|TRBJ2-7
TGTGCCAGCAGCTTCTTGGGAAACGAGCAGTACTTC
CASSFLGNEQYF
>TRBV20-1|-|-|TRBJ1-3
TGCAGTCCCCGTCGGAACACCATATATTTT
CSPRRNTIYF
>TRBV20-1|-|-|TRBJ1-1
TGCAGTGCTATAGGCCGGCGGGGGGTGAACACTGAAGCTTTCTTT
CSAIGRRGVNTEAFF